Sequencing of this T cell receptor beta chain was carried out in a study of T cell responses to AZD1222 COVID-19 vaccine. Whole-study context: The analysis combined second doses at about 4 or about 12 weeks.

Findings and caveats of the study: Dominant at 160-218 and 743-854, vaccine-associated CD4 TCRs also spanned spike. Among spike-specific TCRs, nearly half reportedly target unmutated variant regions. Recipients of two AZD1222 doses showed rising Spike-specific TCR breadth and depth.

Germline CDR1 reads MNHEY; CDR2 reads SVGEGT. The CDR3 is 17 residues long. Unmatched junction bases numbered 15, after V lost 5 bases and J lost 2 bases. This table comes from immunoSEQ multiplex PCR, and its TCRdb copy is limited to in-frame clones, with some not included. The sample holds under 140,000 clones; about 90% are singletons and the top ten take roughly 7.6%. On this clone itself: Its antigen is not known.

The sequences come from peripheral blood, collected on day 0 of AZD1222 vaccination. The chain uses TRBV6-2 or TRBV6-3 and TRBJ2-7, with 7 positions matching TRBD2. The origin of this receptor is an adult in good health. Written as DNA, the CDR3 is TGTGCCAGCAGTGCAATTTACGTGGCAGGGACTACCTACGAGCAGTACTTC. This translates into CASSAIYVAGTTYEQYF.